The clone carrying this T cell receptor beta chain was seen a few times. Its target is unknown. The V gene end was trimmed by 0 bases and the J gene end by 2 bases; junction bases not matched to a gene: 4. The CDR3 sequence is 17 residues long. Germline loops: CDR1 LGHNA, CDR2 YNFKEQ. The source of the sample is a study of cytomegalovirus exposure and HLA in healthy donors. 13 Jbeta primers and 60 Vbeta primers were used for the PCR. The repertoire was sequenced with immunoSEQ multiplex PCR; TCRdb's copy has only in-frame clones and lacks some. The sample comprises around 150,000 clones, 78% of which are singletons, and over 1.1% rests with the top ten. Study conclusions and caveats: One later analysis reportedly identified an Asian-associated ancestry cluster that showed fewer N-insertions than the roughly 700-donor mean. TCR beta V- and J-gene trimming, according to a later analysis, was linked to a missense DCLRE1C variant. The authors excluded some V segments, including TRBV6-2 and TRBV6-3, as indistinguishable. Specificity for CMV antigens was confirmed in vitro for three of the CMV-associated chains.

The chain carries TRBV4-2 and TRBJ2-2; 9 nucleotides agree with TRBD2. The TCR was taken from a male donor in good health and CMV-seronegative. Sequencing was carried out using PBMCs. The CDR3 is CASSQEGGGANTGELFF. CDR3 DNA sequence: TGTGCCAGCAGCCAAGAGGGCGGGGGGGCCAACACCGGGGAGCTGTTTTTT.